The clone carrying this T cell receptor beta chain was observed a few times. What it recognizes is unknown. TCRdb re-analysed the 5' RACE reads in MiXCR, keeping a single row per CDR3 protein. Among some 300,000 distinct CDR3 sequences listed, around 8.6% were seen once. These data belong to a study of T cells after yellow fever vaccination. The study's findings and limits: Contaminants from the bulk population, in the form of abundant clonotypes, could be found in FACS-sorted repertoires. Some clonotypes were seen in both the CD4 and the CD8 compartments. These made up a small share and likely arose from convergent recombination. Though it reached lower strength, the secondary response hit its peak faster, day 5 versus 15.

The CDR3 has 14 residues. J was trimmed by 2 bases and V by 4 bases; bases with no gene match: 4. Germline CDR1 and CDR2: SGHAT and FQNNGV. The starting material was CD4+ T cells sorted from PBMCs, obtained 5 days after the yellow fever booster vaccination. The chain carries TRBV11-2 and TRBJ2-5; TRBD2 matches at 7 bases. This clonotype was sampled from a man between 18 and 35 years old who received the YFV17D yellow fever vaccine. CDR3 DNA: TGTGCCAGCAGCTCGTGGGGACTACAAGAGACCCAGTACTTC. Amino acid sequence: CASSSWGLQETQYF.